This T cell receptor (beta chain) was profiled in a study of shared clonotypes between healthy human individuals. General study results and limits: When compared with the clonotypes that were shared by all four sorted-subset donors, the non-shared clonotypes turned out to have lower generation probabilities.

Details on this clone: Its antigen is as yet unknown.

Assay execution proceeded at the deep level. Profiling relied on immunoSEQ multiplex PCR, and the TCRdb table lists in-frame clones only, not all of them. The sample has 850,000 to 1,100,000 clones, 60% to 85% seen once. Sequenced input: memory CD4+ T cells from PBMCs. Specified subset: CD45RA-negative fraction. The receptor was derived from a man younger than 35 in good health. Some clones in this sample may be carry-over from other donors' samples.

CDR3 sequence: CASSQDTYSGAFF. CDR3 sequence (DNA): TGCGCCAGCAGCCAGGACACCTATTCTGGAGCTTTCTTT. This chain joins TRBV4-1 and TRBJ1-1, with D possibly being TRBD1 (5 bases). Germline CDR1 reads MGHRA; CDR2 reads YSYEKL. The ends were cut back, 3 bases at V and 10 bases at J, with 15 bases in the middle. The CDR3 extends over 13 amino acids.